This TCR beta chain was found in a study of identical twins. General study points: Models predicted too little out-of-frame TCR alpha sharing in monozygotic twins. Fewer insertions were carried by abundant cord blood beta clonotypes, but none was seen in memory repertoires. Cross-sectional statistics, not tracking of the same donors, supported the conclusions.

Each CDR3 protein gets one entry after TCRdb re-called the 5' RACE reads with MiXCR. The sample yields 1.5 million or so distinct CDR3 sequences, about 30% seen once. Points on this clonotype: Antigen unknown.

With no exceptions, donors were healthy Caucasians. CDR1 is LNHDA, CDR2 SQIVND, per germline (reference sequence). With 10 bases removed from V and 4 bases from J, the gap between germline ends came to 10 bases. This CDR3 is built from 12 residues. Sample: cord blood. The chain links TRBV19 to TRBJ2-2; no reliable D call. The sequence was obtained from a newborn girl in good health. The CDR3 spells CATTGRTGELFF. DNA of the CDR3: TGTGCCACCACCGGGCGCACCGGGGAGCTGTTTTTT.